These 25 T cell receptor beta chains were all obtained from the same sample, sequenced in a study of CD8 T cells in Susac syndrome. Random hexamers served to reverse transcribe roughly 0.5 to 1 ug RNA. Using its own MiXCR run on the immunoSEQ multiplex PCR reads, TCRdb lists one record per CDR3 protein. This table has some 26,000 distinct CDR3 sequences, 93% appearing once. Sequenced material: CD8+ T cells from PBMCs. These receptors were obtained from a human donor with Susac syndrome.

The gene calls are TRBV7-9 and TRBJ2-5; no firm D call. The CDR3 contains 15 residues. Germline V CDR1 and CDR2: SEHNR, FQNEAQ (reference sequence). The ends were cut back, 2 bases at V and 5 bases at J, with 15 bases in the middle. CDR3 sequence: CASSLRVGVQETQYF. The CDR3 region has the DNA TGTGCCAGCAGCTTAAGAGTCGGAGTGCAGGAGACCCAGTACTTC. Based on the CDR3 plus reference TRBV7-9 and TRBJ2-5, the full variable domain is DTGVSQNPRHKITKRGQNVTFRCDPISEHNRLYWYRQTLGQGPEFLTYFQNEAQLEKSRLLSDRFSAERPKGSFSTLEIQRTEQGDSAMYLCASSLRVGVQETQYFGPGTRLLVL.

The rearrangement joins TRBV7-2 to TRBJ1-2; D is unresolved. Between the trimmed V and J ends, which lost 5 bases and 4 bases, there was a span of 14 bases. The CDR3 contains 14 residues. Germline assignment: CDR1 SGHTA and CDR2 FQGNSA. Here the CDR3 DNA reads TGTGCCAGCAGCCCCGCGGGCATACCCTATGGCTACACCTTC. It translates to CASSPAGIPYGYTF.

CDR3 sequence reads: CASSQGNEQFF. For the CDR3, the DNA is TGTGCCAGCAGCCAGGGGAATGAGCAGTTCTTC. The chain carries TRBV6-5 and TRBJ2-1, with D perhaps TRBD1 (6 bases). V gave up 6 bases and J gave up 7 bases, with 7 bases separating them. Germline CDR1 reads MNHEY; CDR2 reads SVGAGI. The CDR3 contains 11 residues.

The chain couples TRBV4-2 to TRBJ1-1; unclear D gene. Germline CDR1 and CDR2: LGHNA and YNFKEQ. The CDR3 is 15 residues long. V was pared by 0 bases and J by 4 bases, with 12 bases between. DNA for the CDR3: TGTGCCAGCAGCCAAGAGTCCTTGGGAACCACTGAAGCTTTCTTT. Its translation: CASSQESLGTTEAFF.

The V gene is TRBV20-1, the J gene TRBJ2-5; D gene unclear. The V and J ends lost 0 bases and 2 bases respectively, with 13 bases between them. Germline values: CDR1 DFQATT, CDR2 SNEGSKA (reference sequence). This CDR3 spans 15 amino acids. CDR3 residues: CSARDYRQLQETQYF. Here the CDR3 DNA reads TGCAGTGCTAGAGATTATAGGCAGTTACAAGAGACCCAGTACTTC.

This chain joins TRBV12-3 or TRBV12-4 and TRBJ2-1; D could derive from TRBD1 or TRBD2 (6 bases each). V lost 3 bases and J 9 bases, leaving 12 bases between the germline ends. The CDR3 has 13 residues. The CDR3 protein is CASSFGGLGEQFF. CDR3 bases: TGTGCCAGCAGTTTTGGGGGGCTGGGTGAGCAGTTCTTC.

The rearrangement joins TRBV5-6 to TRBJ2-1; D is uncertain. Germline loops: CDR1 SGHDT, CDR2 YYEEEE. V gave up 5 bases and J gave up 7 bases, with 10 bases separating them. This CDR3 contains 12 residues. The CDR3 DNA reads TGTGCCAGCAGTTTTCAGAGTAATGAGCAGTTCTTC. Protein sequence: CASSFQSNEQFF.

The V and J genes are TRBV29-1 and TRBJ2-7, with D tentatively TRBD1 or TRBD2 (5 bases each). The CDR3 sequence is 14 residues long. Between the trimmed V and J ends, which lost 1 base and 2 bases, there was a span of 12 bases. The germline V gene has CDR1 SQVTM and CDR2 ANQGSEA. CDR3 sequence reads: CSVEGGTAAYEQYF. The CDR3 nucleotides are TGCAGCGTTGAAGGGGGGACGGCAGCCTACGAGCAGTACTTC.

DNA of the CDR3: TGTGCCAGCAGTTTATATGGCCAGAACTATGGCTACACCTTC. Translation gives CASSLYGQNYGYTF. The chain links TRBV28 to TRBJ1-2; D is unclear. V gave up 1 base and J gave up 2 bases, with 8 bases separating them. Per germline, CDR1 MDHEN and CDR2 SYDVKM. CDR3 length: 14 amino acids.

The V call is TRBV19, the J call TRBJ1-1; 8 bases match TRBD1. Germline V lookup: CDR1 LNHDA, CDR2 SQIVND (reference sequence). The CDR3 contains 15 residues. Trimming cost V 5 bases and J 8 bases; bases outside gene matches: 13. CDR3 sequence: CASSALPGQDLEAFF. CDR3 DNA: TGTGCCAGTAGTGCCCTTCCGGGACAGGACCTGGAAGCTTTCTTT.

The V and J genes are TRBV28 and TRBJ2-7; D call uncertain. The CDR3 extends over 12 amino acids. Germline loops: CDR1 MDHEN, CDR2 SYDVKM. V was shortened by 4 bases and J by 0 bases, with 4 bases between the two germline ends. CDR3 protein: CASSSLSYEQYF. CDR3 nucleotide sequence: TGTGCCAGCAGTTCCCTCTCCTACGAGCAGTACTTC.

The rearrangement uses TRBV9 and TRBJ2-3; D not resolved. V dropped 2 bases and J dropped 2 bases, with 6 bases sitting between them. The CDR3 is 13 residues long. CDR1 SGDLS and CDR2 YYNGEE come from the germline V gene. Here the CDR3 reads CASSVMNTDTQYF. CDR3 in DNA: TGTGCCAGCAGCGTGATGAACACAGATACGCAGTATTTT.

The CDR3 sequence is CASSPGRTSYEQYF. CDR3 nucleotides: TGTGCCAGCTCACCAGGGCGGACGTCCTACGAGCAGTACTTC. The chain recombines TRBV18 with TRBJ2-7, with no clear D. This CDR3 has 14 residues. Germline V gives CDR1 KGHSH, CDR2 LQKENI. V shed 2 bases and J shed 1 base, with 9 bases lying between them.

A single count supports this clonotype. The chain couples TRBV28 to TRBJ1-1; no clear D. V was shortened by 3 bases and J by 0 bases, with 17 bases between the two germline ends. CDR3 length: 17 amino acids. Looked up from germline, CDR1 is MDHEN and CDR2 is SYDVKM. CDR3: CASSFGGRPFMNTEAFF. CDR3 nucleotides: TGTGCCAGCAGTTTCGGAGGAAGACCTTTCATGAACACTGAAGCTTTCTTT.

The rearrangement joins TRBV27 to TRBJ2-3; D remains unclear. This CDR3 spans 11 amino acids. The V end was cut by 4 bases, the J end by 6 bases, with 5 bases between. Looked up from germline, CDR1 is MNHEY and CDR2 is SMNVEV (reference sequence). CDR3 sequence reads: CASSYADTQYF. The CDR3 DNA reads TGTGCCAGCAGTTATGCTGATACGCAGTATTTT.

Only one count was recorded for this clonotype. This chain joins TRBV19 and TRBJ1-2; D is uncertain. CDR3 length equals 10 residues. V was clipped by 5 bases and J by 8 bases, with 6 bases between them. From germline, CDR1 is LNHDA and CDR2 SQIVND (reference sequence). CDR3 loop: CASSPKGYTF. CDR3 nucleotides: TGTGCCAGTAGTCCAAAAGGCTACACCTTC.

This sequence joins TRBV11-1 and TRBJ2-7, with TRBD1 as a possible D gene (6 bases). CDR3 length equals 15 residues. The V gene's germline CDR1 is SGHAT and CDR2 FQDESV (reference sequence). Trimming removed 4 bases from V and 2 bases from J, with 15 bases in between. The CDR3 region has the DNA TGTGCCAGCAGCTCCAAGACAGGTTCTGCCTACGAGCAGTACTTC. This gives the protein CASSSKTGSAYEQYF.

V gene TRBV30 combines with J gene TRBJ1-4; TRBD1 agrees at 8 bases. The CDR3 runs to 16 residues. J gave up 5 bases and V 1 base, and 9 bases lay outside the gene matches. Germline V gives CDR1 GTSNPN, CDR2 SVGIG (reference sequence). CDR3 nucleotides: TGTGCCTGGAGTGAAACAGGGGGTGATGAAAATGAAAAACTGTTTTTT. It encodes CAWSETGGDENEKLFF.

This rearrangement joins TRBV4-3 to TRBJ2-3; maybe TRBD1 (5 bases). Looked up from germline, CDR1 is LGHNA and CDR2 is YSLEER. V lost 1 base to trimming and J lost 2 bases, with 16 bases between them. CDR3 length equals 17 residues. Written as DNA, the CDR3 is TGCGCCAGCAGCCAAGGTGTCCAGGGTCTCACCACAGATACGCAGTATTTT. Translation gives CASSQGVQGLTTDTQYF.

The chain couples TRBV20-1 to TRBJ1-1, with 7 bases identical to TRBD1. Per the germline V gene, CDR1 is DFQATT and CDR2 is SNEGSKA (reference sequence). The V segment lost 5 bases and the J segment 4 bases; nucleotides outside the gene matches: 7. This CDR3 is 13 amino acids long. Written as DNA, the CDR3 is TGCAGTGCTTCCGGGACAGTCGGCACTGAAGCTTTCTTT. Protein product: CSASGTVGTEAFF.

The chain couples TRBV9 to TRBJ1-1, with D unclear. The CDR3 loop spans 13 amino acids. V was cut by 0 bases and J by 3 bases, with 6 bases left in between. The V gene's germline CDR1 is SGDLS and CDR2 YYNGEE. The CDR3 DNA reads as TGTGCCAGCAGCGTAGCTGCAGACACTGAAGCTTTCTTT. Translating it yields CASSVAADTEAFF.

The gene calls are TRBV6-1 and TRBJ2-7; 9 bases fit TRBD1. The CDR3 is 16 amino acids. The germline gives CDR1 MNHNS, CDR2 SASEGT. After removal of 6 bases from V and 1 base from J, the junction contained 10 bases not matched to a gene. The CDR3 reads CASSLHRGRTSYEQYF. The CDR3 DNA is TGTGCCAGCAGCCTTCACAGGGGGCGAACTTCCTACGAGCAGTACTTC.

The V call is TRBV18, the J call TRBJ2-2; D not certain. In germline, CDR1 is KGHSH, CDR2 LQKENI. Trimming removed 4 bases at V and 5 bases at J, with 8 bases between. This CDR3 is built from 13 residues. The CDR3 sequence: CASSHPKTGELFF. The CDR3 DNA reads TGTGCCAGCTCACACCCAAAGACCGGGGAGCTGTTTTTT.

The chain combines TRBV4-1 with TRBJ2-2, with a tentative D call TRBD2 (6 bases). The CDR3 extends over 14 amino acids. V was clipped by 0 bases and J by 5 bases, with 7 bases between them. Germline V gene lookup returns CDR1 MGHRA and CDR2 YSYEKL. The CDR3 here is CASSQEGRTGELFF. The CDR3 DNA is TGCGCCAGCAGCCAAGAGGGGAGGACCGGGGAGCTGTTTTTT.

The chain has TRBV4-3 and TRBJ2-7, with 8 bases matching TRBD1. V was pared by 1 base and J by 4 bases, with 3 bases of the junction left unmatched. The CDR3 spans 14 residues. In germline, CDR1 is LGHNA, CDR2 YSLEER. CDR3 sequence: CASSQATGGYEQYF. As DNA, the CDR3 is TGCGCCAGCAGCCAAGCAACAGGGGGGTACGAGCAGTACTTC.